One sample yielded the 26 T cell receptor beta chains listed below, sequenced in a study of T cells in Graves' hyperthyroidism and ophthalmopathy. Amplification of TCR beta CDR3 regions used RNA as the template. HTBI primers were the set used in a first-round RT-PCR of the TCR CDR3. A single record per CDR3 protein comes from TCRdb applying MiXCR to the multiplex PCR reads. Of fewer than 350,000 distinct CDR3 sequences detected, about an eighth appear once; the ten largest clones hold roughly 8%. The material sequenced was blood. These receptors were taken from a woman between 25 and 40 years old with Graves' hyperthyroidism that later progressed to Graves' ophthalmopathy.

In this sample, this clonotype turned up a few times. The rearrangement joins TRBV25-1 to TRBJ1-1; 7 bases are a match to TRBD1. This CDR3 comprises 12 residues. The germline V gene has CDR1 MGHDK and CDR2 SYGVNS. Unmatched junction bases numbered 7, after V lost 6 bases and J lost 9 bases. The CDR3 DNA sequence: TGTGCCAGCAGAATAGGGGGCGATCAAGCTTTCTTT. Its protein is CASRIGGDQAFF.

This clonotype was seen ten or more times. The chain employs TRBV28 and TRBJ2-1; 13 nucleotides match TRBD2. The CDR3 covers 13 residues. V was pared by 7 bases and J by 10 bases, with 4 bases of the junction left unmatched. Germline CDR1 is MDHEN and CDR2 is SYDVKM. CDR3 amino acids: CASILAGGGEQFF. The DNA for the CDR3 is TGTGCCAGCATACTAGCGGGGGGGGGGGAGCAGTTCTTC.

The rearrangement uses TRBV29-1 and TRBJ2-7; 8 bases are shared with TRBD2. Germline V gives CDR1 SQVTM, CDR2 ANQGSEA. The CDR3 consists of 12 residues. V shed 7 bases and J 6 bases; nucleotides not matched to a gene: 8. The CDR3 nucleotides are TGCAGCGGGAGAGCGGGAGTTGGCGAGCAGTACTTC. Amino acid sequence: CSGRAGVGEQYF.

This clonotype has at least ten counts. The rearrangement links TRBV7-2 to TRBJ2-3; 11 bases map to TRBD2. From germline, CDR1 is SGHTA and CDR2 FQGNSA. V was clipped by 5 bases and J by 6 bases; unmatched bases: 10. The length of the CDR3 is 16 residues. The CDR3 coding sequence is TGTGCCAGCAGCCCACCGGGTAGCGGGAGGGGGGATACGCAGTATTTT. Protein sequence: CASSPPGSGRGDTQYF.

This clonotype was seen just once. The CDR3 is CASSPASGSSGGASTDTQYF. The CDR3 bases are TGTGCCAGCAGCCCAGCTAGCGGGAGTTCAGGGGGTGCTAGCACAGATACGCAGTATTTT. The chain couples TRBV7-3 to TRBJ2-3; 10 bases align to TRBD2. The CDR3 contains 20 residues. J was trimmed by 0 bases and V by 5 bases; bases with no gene match: 17. Germline values: CDR1 SGHTA, CDR2 FQGTGA. The entire variable domain, with the rest obtained from reference TRBV7-3 and TRBJ2-3, is as follows: GAGVSQTPSNKVTEKGKYVELRCDPISGHTALYWYRQSLGQGPEFLIYFQGTGAADDSGLPNDRFFAVRPEGSVSTLKIQRTERGDSAVYLCASSPASGSSGGASTDTQYFGPGTRLTVL.

Points on this clonotype: Its ends do not fully match the called genes, so a read error is possible. The chain employs TRBV28 and TRBJ1-5; maybe TRBD1 (6 bases). This CDR3 has 16 amino acids. Germline V gives CDR1 MDHEN, CDR2 SYDVKM. CDR3 nucleotides: TGTGCCGGCAGTCTCGAATACAGGGTGCCCAATCAGCCCCAGCATTTT. Protein: CAGSLEYRVPNQPQHF.

This clonotype showed up many times. The CDR3, as DNA: TGTGCCTGGAGCAGCGACGGGAGGGCGGCCGAGCAGTACTTC. It translates to CAWSSDGRAAEQYF. J is TRBJ2-7 and V is TRBV30; 8 bases are shared with TRBD2. CDR1 is GTSNPN, CDR2 SVGIG, per germline (reference sequence). The ends lost 3 bases at V and 6 bases at J; junction bases unmatched: 10. The CDR3 is 14 amino acids.

The chain carries TRBV30 and TRBJ2-3; 10 bases agree with TRBD2. The CDR3 loop spans 14 amino acids. In germline, CDR1 is GTSNPN, CDR2 SVGIG (reference sequence). V lost 5 bases to trimming and J lost 3 bases; unmatched junction nucleotides: 5. The CDR3 is CAWGAGGSTDTQYF. CDR3 coding DNA: TGTGCCTGGGGAGCGGGGGGGAGTACAGATACGCAGTATTTT. Variable domain in full (rest from reference TRBV30 and TRBJ2-3): SQTIHQWPATLVQPVGSPLSLECTVEGTSNPNLYWYRQAAGRGLQLLFYSVGIGQISSEVPQNLSASRPQDRQFILSSKKLLLSDSGFYLCAWGAGGSTDTQYFGPGTRLTVL.

This clonotype appeared many times. The CDR3 nucleotides read TGTGCCAGCAGCTTGAGGGCGATCTACAATGAGCAGTTCTTC. The encoded protein is CASSLRAIYNEQFF. V is TRBV11-1 and J is TRBJ2-1; D might be TRBD2 (5 bases). This CDR3 comprises 14 residues. Trimming left V 3 bases short and J 3 bases short, with 9 bases between. Looked up from germline, CDR1 is SGHAT and CDR2 is FQDESV (reference sequence).

The J gene is TRBJ2-2, the V gene TRBV9, with 9 bases matching TRBD2. The CDR3 contains 15 residues. Trimming at V came to 0 bases and at J to 4 bases, leaving 1 base not matched to a gene. CDR1 is SGDLS, CDR2 YYNGEE, per germline. CDR3 nucleotide sequence: TGTGCCAGCAGCGTAGGCGGGGGGGGCACCGGGGAGCTGTTTTTT. Protein product: CASSVGGGGTGELFF.

This clonotype was seen repeatedly, ten times or more. The chain employs TRBV12-3 or TRBV12-4 and TRBJ2-4; D unclear. CDR3 length: 19 amino acids. V was trimmed by 5 bases and J by 3 bases, leaving 26 bases between them. The DNA of the CDR3 is TGTGCCAGCAGTCTAACAATCGTTGGTAGAGGTCATGGCAAAAACATTCAGTACTTC. It specifies CASSLTIVGRGHGKNIQYF.

This clonotype was counted only a few times. The chain has TRBV4-1 and TRBJ2-2; a weak D match, TRBD2 (5 bases). The V gene's germline CDR1 is MGHRA and CDR2 YSYEKL. V lost 4 bases to trimming and J lost 7 bases, with 19 bases between them. The CDR3 consists of 16 residues. The CDR3 region is CASSPERELQYGELFF. CDR3 in DNA: TGCGCCAGCAGCCCCGAGAGGGAGCTTCAGTACGGGGAGCTGTTTTTT.

The chain uses TRBV19 and TRBJ1-5, with a possible D match to TRBD1 (6 bases). In germline, CDR1 is LNHDA, CDR2 SQIVND (reference sequence). Trimming left V 5 bases short and J 3 bases short, with 14 bases between. This CDR3 contains 15 residues. This chain's CDR3 is CASSWAGADNQPQHF. CDR3 sequence (DNA): TGTGCCAGTAGTTGGGCAGGGGCAGACAATCAGCCCCAGCATTTT. The full variable domain, in which reference TRBV19 and TRBJ1-5 provide the parts outside the CDR3, is DGGITQSPKYLFRKEGQNVTLSCEQNLNHDAMYWYRQDPGQGLRLIYYSQIVNDFQKGDIAEGYSVSREKKESFPLTVTSAQKNPTAFYLCASSWAGADNQPQHFGDGTRLSIL.

This clonotype has a count of ten or more. V and J are TRBV28 and TRBJ2-7, with 9 bases matching TRBD2. J gave up 3 bases and V 7 bases, and 10 bases lay outside the gene matches. This CDR3 comprises 15 residues. Germline V gene sequence: CDR1 MDHEN, CDR2 SYDVKM. This CDR3 reads CASNPQGSGSYEQYF. CDR3 DNA sequence: TGTGCCAGCAACCCCCAGGGTAGCGGGAGCTACGAGCAGTACTTC.

This clonotype was seen repeatedly, ten times or more. The chain is built from TRBV7-2 and TRBJ2-7; 13 positions agree with TRBD2. Germline V gene lookup returns CDR1 SGHTA and CDR2 FQGNSA. Losses at the gene ends were 5 bases for V and 6 bases for J; bases not matched to a gene: 10. The CDR3 sequence is 16 residues long. The CDR3 sequence: CASSPGLAGVRSEQYF. The CDR3 DNA reads TGTGCCAGCAGCCCCGGACTAGCGGGAGTCCGGAGCGAGCAGTACTTC.

This clonotype has ten or more counts. J is TRBJ2-7 and V is TRBV12-3 or TRBV12-4; the match to TRBD2 covers 11 bases. The V and J ends lost 6 bases and 7 bases, in that order; junction bases with no gene match: 14. The CDR3 runs 16 residues. CDR3 sequence: CASSSRGGLAGSEQYF. The CDR3 bases are TGTGCCAGCAGCTCAAGGGGAGGACTAGCGGGCTCAGAGCAGTACTTC.

This clonotype was counted many times. The V call is TRBV5-1, the J call TRBJ1-2, with D unclear. V was shortened by 1 base and J by 8 bases, with 18 bases between the two germline ends. The CDR3 has 15 residues. The germline gives CDR1 SGHRS, CDR2 YFSETQ. The CDR3 DNA sequence: TGCGCCAGCAGCTTGTCGGCCCGCCCCGGTGGAGGCTACACCTTC. This codes for CASSLSARPGGGYTF.

This clonotype was picked up many times. The rearrangement uses TRBV12-3 or TRBV12-4 and TRBJ2-7; D is undetermined. V dropped 3 bases and J dropped 4 bases, with 13 bases sitting between them. The CDR3 is 14 amino acids. The CDR3 DNA reads as TGTGCCAGCAGTTTGTCGGACCGGGTGTACGAGCAGTACTTC. It is translated as CASSLSDRVYEQYF.

This clonotype was recorded many times. The V and J genes are TRBV6-1 and TRBJ2-1, with 11 bases identical to TRBD2. The germline CDR1 and CDR2 sequences are MNHNS and SASEGT. J lost 10 bases, V lost 5 bases, and 13 bases had no gene match. The CDR3 contains 16 residues. CDR3 sequence: CASSSATGLAEGEQFF. DNA for the CDR3: TGTGCCAGCAGTTCCGCTACGGGACTAGCGGAGGGCGAGCAGTTCTTC.

This clonotype has a count of ten or more. This CDR3 is CASSFSPFTEAFF. The CDR3 DNA is TGTGCCAGCAGTTTCTCCCCGTTCACTGAAGCTTTCTTT. The rearrangement links TRBV27 to TRBJ1-1; D remains unclear. From germline, CDR1 is MNHEY and CDR2 SMNVEV (reference sequence). V was trimmed by 3 bases and J by 4 bases, leaving 9 bases between them. This CDR3 spans 13 amino acids.

This clonotype occurred many times. The V gene is TRBV5-1, the J gene TRBJ2-4; 11 bases fit TRBD1. Trimming cost V 3 bases and J 9 bases; bases outside gene matches: 5. The length of the CDR3 is 14 residues. Germline V CDR1 and CDR2: SGHRS, YFSETQ. The CDR3 spells CASSSGTGGGIQYF. CDR3 sequence (DNA): TGCGCCAGCAGCTCTGGGACAGGGGGTGGCATTCAGTACTTC. Full variable domain (outside the CDR3, taken from reference TRBV5-1 and TRBJ2-4): KAGVTQTPRYLIKTRGQQVTLSCSPISGHRSVSWYQQTPGQGLQFLFEYFSETQRNKGNFPGRFSGRQFSNSRSEMNVSTLELGDSALYLCASSSGTGGGIQYFGAGTRLSVL.

The V and J genes are TRBV11-2 and TRBJ2-3; D might be TRBD2 (5 bases). The germline V gene has CDR1 SGHAT and CDR2 FQNNGV. V dropped 3 bases and J dropped 1 base, with 11 bases sitting between them. This CDR3 spans 15 amino acids. The CDR3 nucleotides read TGTGCCAGCAGCTTGGCGGGCTATCGCACAGATACGCAGTATTTT. This translates into CASSLAGYRTDTQYF.

This clonotype was found many times. The chain carries TRBV5-1 and TRBJ2-3; D unresolved. Germline V gene data show CDR1 as SGHRS and CDR2 as YFSETQ. The V end lost 1 base, the J end lost 0 bases, and 9 bases lay between the germline ends. The length of the CDR3 is 15 residues. The CDR3 loop reads CASSLQASSTDTQYF. Written as DNA, the CDR3 is TGCGCCAGCAGCTTGCAGGCGTCTAGCACAGATACGCAGTATTTT.

This clonotype came up many times. The chain joins TRBV5-6 to TRBJ2-1, with 8 bases aligning to TRBD1. This CDR3 spans 15 amino acids. Trimming took 4 bases from V and 7 from J; bases not matched to a gene: 10. CDR1 and CDR2 (germline): SGHDT, YYEEEE. The CDR3 coding sequence is TGTGCCAGCAGCCGAGGACAGGGTTATTCGAATGAGCAGTTCTTC. Protein product: CASSRGQGYSNEQFF.

This clonotype has ten or more counts. J is TRBJ2-1 and V is TRBV27; 12 nucleotides align to TRBD2. With V trimmed by 5 bases and J by 8 bases, 7 bases remained unmatched. The CDR3 loop spans 15 amino acids. Looked up from germline, CDR1 is MNHEY and CDR2 is SMNVEV (reference sequence). Here the CDR3 reads CASSRLAGAADEQFF. The CDR3, as DNA: TGTGCCAGCAGTAGACTAGCGGGAGCGGCTGATGAGCAGTTCTTC.

Many counts were recorded for this clonotype. The CDR3 sequence is CASSTGTGGRKLFF. The CDR3, as DNA: TGTGCCAGCTCGACCGGGACCGGGGGTCGAAAACTGTTTTTT. The gene calls are TRBV18 and TRBJ1-4, with D perhaps matching TRBD1 (5 bases). The germline V gene encodes CDR1 KGHSH and CDR2 LQKENI. Trimming took 6 bases from V and 10 from J, leaving 18 bases between them. The CDR3 covers 14 residues.